The T cell receptor beta chain under discussion was sequenced for a study of cytomegalovirus exposure and HLA in healthy donors. The PCR employed 60 Vbeta primers together with 13 Jbeta primers. Libraries were prepared by immunoSEQ multiplex PCR; TCRdb keeps only in-frame clonotypes and omits some of them. Among around 150,000 clones listed, approximately 79% were seen once. Germline V gives CDR1 SGHDT, CDR2 YYEEEE. The CDR3 is 15 amino acids. J gave up 4 bases and V 2 bases, and 3 bases lay outside the gene matches. The sequencing input was PBMCs. The receptor's source is a man in his 60s in good health and CMV-seronegative. V gene TRBV5-6 combines with J gene TRBJ2-2, with 9 positions matching TRBD1. The CDR3 DNA reads TGTGCCAGCAGCTTACAGGGGGCTGGCACCGGGGAGCTGTTTTTT. Translating it yields CASSLQGAGTGELFF. Using reference TRBV5-6 and TRBJ2-2 for the parts outside the CDR3, the full variable domain is DAGVTQSPTHLIKTRGQQVTLRCSPKSGHDTVSWYQQALGQGPQFIFQYYEEEERQRGNFPDRFSGHQFPNYSSELNVNALLLGDSALYLCASSLQGAGTGELFFGEGSRLTVL.